This TCR beta chain was sequenced in a study of T cell responses to AZD1222 COVID-19 vaccine. The protocol was immunoSEQ multiplex PCR, while the TCRdb copy is restricted to in-frame clones and leaves out a portion. The data hold about 140,000 clones, with 85% to 95% observed a single time. With respect to this clone: Its target is unknown.

The germline gives CDR1 SNHLY, CDR2 FYNNEI. Germline trimming cut 5 bases from V and 4 bases from J; bases unmatched to any gene: 6. This CDR3 is 14 amino acids long. The study's findings and limits: Regions 160-218 and 743-854 dominated among vaccine-associated CD4 TCRs spanning spike. The study sampled repertoires only after the peak T cell response.

The sample here was peripheral blood, taken after recovery from COVID-19. The V call is TRBV2, the J call TRBJ1-2, with 8 bases matching TRBD1. This receptor was identified in an adult who had recovered from COVID-19. The CDR3 coding sequence is TGTGCCAGCAGTTTAGACAGGGGCGGCTATGGCTACACCTTC. Encoded protein: CASSLDRGGYGYTF.